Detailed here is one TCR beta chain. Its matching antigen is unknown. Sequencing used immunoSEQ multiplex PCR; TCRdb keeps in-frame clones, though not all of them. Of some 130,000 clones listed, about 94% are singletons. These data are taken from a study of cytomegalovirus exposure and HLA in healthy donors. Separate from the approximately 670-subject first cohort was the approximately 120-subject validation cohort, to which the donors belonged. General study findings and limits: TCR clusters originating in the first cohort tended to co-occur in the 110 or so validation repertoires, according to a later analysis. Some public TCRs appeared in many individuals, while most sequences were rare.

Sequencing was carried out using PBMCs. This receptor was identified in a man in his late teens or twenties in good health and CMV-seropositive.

CDR3 region: CASSLWGRGNEQFF. The CDR3 DNA reads TGTGCCAGCAGTTTATGGGGGAGGGGTAATGAGCAGTTCTTC. The V gene is TRBV27, the J gene TRBJ2-1; 7 nucleotides match TRBD2. Germline V gene lookup returns CDR1 MNHEY and CDR2 SMNVEV (reference sequence). This CDR3 is built from 14 residues. With 1 base clipped from V and 7 bases from J, the junction kept 4 bases outside the gene matches.